Listed here is a single T cell receptor (beta chain). Its antigen is undetermined. The source of the sample is a study of identifying expanded T cells in peripheral blood. Germline CDR1 LNHDA, CDR2 SQIVND (reference sequence). The CDR3 has 15 residues. The ends were cut back, 3 bases at V and 1 base at J, with 9 bases in the middle. Study-wide points: Clone count variance between roughly 2-week samples rose with total template count. Over about two and four weeks, about 17 and 20 clones changed, versus approximately 1.2 between replicates.

Assay used: immunoSEQ multiplex PCR; TCRdb lists only in-frame clones, some missing. The sample yields 80,000 to 90,000 clones, 89% seen once. Healthy donors had no documented immune events, such as infections, while sampled. This chain connects TRBV19 to TRBJ2-2; D is undetermined. The receptor's source is a person aged 18 to 75 in good health. Sequencing was performed on blood. CDR3 in DNA: TGTGCCAGTAGTATTTCGACGGAGAACACCGGGGAGCTGTTTTTT. Amino acid sequence: CASSISTENTGELFF.